A selection of T cell receptor beta chains follows, all from one sample in a study of cytomegalovirus exposure and HLA in healthy donors. The repertoire was sequenced with immunoSEQ multiplex PCR; TCRdb's copy has only in-frame clones and lacks some. The sample records 95,000 to 120,000 clones, approximately 94% being singletons. Sample: PBMCs. The source of these receptors is a woman aged 18-29 years in good health and CMV-seronegative. The CDR3 runs from the conserved cysteine through the conserved F or W. Fields, in order: J gene, clone size, D gene, CDR3 length, V gene, CDR3 protein, CDR3 DNA. A D gene is named only where the DNA matches it firmly. Size is stated for part of the rows, as once, few or many counts, or as a class when the clone is expanded.

TRBJ1-3,NA,NA,16,TRBV6-6,CASSYSESTGGNTIYF,TGTGCCAGCAGTTACTCGGAGTCGACAGGTGGAAACACCATATATTTT
TRBJ1-4,NA,NA,12,TRBV28,CASSITGEKLFF,TGTGCCAGCAGTATAACCGGTGAAAAACTGTTTTTT
TRBJ2-1,NA,TRBD1,15,TRBV29-1,CSVERTGSSYNEQFF,TGCAGCGTTGAAAGGACAGGGAGCTCCTACAATGAGCAGTTCTTC
TRBJ1-5,once,NA,14,TRBV6-5,CASKSTGLNQPQHF,TGTGCCAGCAAGAGTACAGGGCTAAATCAGCCCCAGCATTTT
TRBJ1-2,once,NA,13,TRBV19,CASSTGIGYGYTF,TGTGCCAGTAGTACGGGGATTGGGTATGGCTACACCTTC
TRBJ1-4,NA,NA,15,TRBV6-6,CASSSGTTTNEKLFF,TGTGCCAGCAGTTCCGGGACAACAACTAATGAAAAACTGTTTTTT
TRBJ2-7,NA,NA,13,TRBV11-2,CASSLGNFYEQYF,TGTGCCAGCAGCTTAGGTAACTTCTACGAGCAGTACTTC
TRBJ2-1,NA,NA,13,TRBV12-5,CASGPGMYNEQFF,TGTGCTAGTGGGCCCGGGATGTACAATGAGCAGTTCTTC
TRBJ2-3,NA,TRBD2,16,TRBV5-1,CASSTGLAGGADTQYF,TGCGCCAGCAGCACCGGACTAGCGGGGGGGGCAGATACGCAGTATTTT
TRBJ2-7,NA,NA,12,TRBV30,CAWALGSYEQYF,TGTGCCTGGGCCCTCGGGTCCTACGAGCAGTACTTC
TRBJ1-5,NA,TRBD1,14,TRBV9,CASSATGVGQPQHF,TGTGCCAGCAGCGCAACAGGGGTGGGGCAGCCCCAGCATTTT
TRBJ2-2,NA,TRBD2,16,TRBV5-4,CAFAGVASGGTGELFF,TGTGCTTTCGCCGGGGTGGCTAGCGGTGGCACCGGGGAGCTGTTTTTT
TRBJ2-2,NA,TRBD1,16,TRBV6-4,CASLSGQGANTGELFF,TGTGCCAGCCTCTCGGGACAGGGCGCGAACACCGGGGAGCTGTTTTTT
TRBJ1-2,NA,NA,15,TRBV28,CASSFGGPLAYGYTF,TGTGCCAGCAGTTTCGGGGGACCTTTGGCCTATGGCTACACCTTC
TRBJ2-3,NA,TRBD1,14,TRBV5-1,CASSQGQGTDTQYF,TGCGCCAGCAGCCAGGGACAGGGCACAGATACGCAGTATTTT
TRBJ1-2,NA,NA,14,TRBV7-9,CASSLAASNYGYTF,TGTGCCAGCAGCCTTGCGGCCTCTAACTATGGCTACACCTTC
TRBJ1-3,NA,NA,12,TRBV7-8,CASSLSGNTIYF,TGTGCCAGCAGCTTGAGTGGAAACACCATATATTTT
TRBJ1-3,NA,NA,14,TRBV28,CASSEQGSGNTIYF,TGTGCCAGCAGTGAACAGGGCTCTGGAAACACCATATATTTT
TRBJ2-1,NA,TRBD2,16,TRBV5-1,CASSRGGVSDLAEQFF,TGCGCCAGCAGCCGGGGGGGGGTGTCGGACTTGGCTGAGCAGTTCTTC